A single sample gave rise to the 30 T cell receptor beta chains below, sequenced in a study of glioma-infiltrating T cells. The iRepertoire nested amplicon-rescue multiplex PCR amplified TCR alpha and beta CDR3s from RNA. Each CDR3 protein gets one entry after TCRdb re-called the multiplex PCR reads with MiXCR. The profile covers fewer than 250,000 distinct CDR3 sequences, with approximately 30% appearing a single time and 20% to 25% taken by the ten largest. Input material: glioma tissue, nonneoplastic brain tissue, or PBMCs (not recorded which). The receptors here all came from a human donor with low-grade glioma or glioblastoma, undergoing nonglioma brain surgery, or in good health (not recorded which).

The CDR3: CASGRTGRNQPQHF. The CDR3 nucleotides read TGTGCCAGTGGAAGGACAGGGAGAAATCAGCCCCAGCATTTT. This chain connects TRBV12-3 or TRBV12-4 to TRBJ1-5, with 8 nucleotides matching TRBD1. With 9 bases clipped from V and 4 bases from J, the junction kept 8 bases outside the gene matches. This CDR3 contains 14 residues.

Points on this clonotype: At one end, the junction sequence differs from germline, possibly due to a read error. The chain carries TRBV6-1 and TRBJ1-2; D unresolved. The CDR3 is 11 residues long. CDR1 is MNHNS, CDR2 SASEGT, per germline. CDR3 region: CSSRENCGYTF. Here the CDR3 DNA reads TGTTCTAGCAGAGAAAACTGTGGCTACACCTTC.

The chain employs TRBV20-1 and TRBJ2-7, with 7 bases fitting TRBD2. The CDR3 runs 15 residues. Germline V gene data show CDR1 as DFQATT and CDR2 as SNEGSKA (reference sequence). Unmatched junction bases numbered 11, after V lost 3 bases and J lost 3 bases. The CDR3 loop is CSASLAESRFYEQYF. The CDR3 DNA sequence: TGCAGTGCTAGCCTAGCGGAATCAAGGTTCTACGAGCAGTACTTC.

This clonotype appeared many times. The genes are TRBV7-8 and TRBJ2-1; no reliable D call. There are 15 residues in the CDR3. Trimming shortened V by 4 bases and J by 7 bases, and 17 bases separated the two germline ends. CDR1 SGHVS and CDR2 FQNEAQ come from the germline V gene. CDR3 sequence (DNA): TGTGCCAGCAGCTCCCAGGTATTTGCACCTAATGAGCAGTTCTTC. Translation: CASSSQVFAPNEQFF.

This clonotype was counted at least ten times. The rearrangement joins TRBV7-3 to TRBJ1-1; D possibly corresponds to TRBD1 (5 bases). This CDR3 is 13 amino acids long. Germline CDR1 and CDR2: SGHTA and FQGTGA. Trimming pared 5 bases from V and 4 bases from J, leaving 11 bases between. In DNA form, the CDR3 reads TGTGCCAGCAGCGTCCAGGGAGGCACTGAAGCTTTCTTT. Translating gives CASSVQGGTEAFF.

This clonotype was recorded many times. The junction departs from the called germline gene at one end, perhaps through a read error. This chain joins TRBV6-1 and TRBJ2-2; no clear D gene. Germline CDR1 is MNHNS and CDR2 is SASEGT. This CDR3 comprises 12 residues. In DNA, the CDR3 is TGCGCCAGCAGCGAAACATCCGGGGAGCTGTTTTTT. Its protein product is CASSETSGELFF.

This chain links TRBV19 with TRBJ2-7; 7 nucleotides match TRBD2. The CDR3 is made up of 14 amino acids. Germline V gene lookup returns CDR1 LNHDA and CDR2 SQIVND (reference sequence). V was pared by 6 bases and J by 7 bases, with 12 bases of the junction left unmatched. This CDR3 reads CASRLGPQAGEQYF. As DNA, the CDR3 is TGTGCCAGTAGGCTCGGGCCACAAGCGGGGGAGCAGTACTTC.

This clonotype appeared many times. The chain joins TRBV29-1 to TRBJ1-2; TRBD1 agrees at 8 bases. The V gene end was trimmed by 4 bases and the J gene end by 8 bases; junction bases not matched to a gene: 9. Germline CDR1 reads SQVTM; CDR2 reads ANQGSEA. The CDR3 covers 13 residues. Written as DNA, the CDR3 is TGCAGCGTTGTCCCGATGGACAGGGACGGCTACACCTTC. Protein: CSVVPMDRDGYTF. Supplemented by reference TRBV29-1 and TRBJ1-2, the full variable domain reads SAVISQKPSRDICQRGTSLTIQCQVDSQVTMMFWYRQQPGQSLTLIATANQGSEATYESGFVIDKFPISRPNLTFSTLTVSNMSPEDSSIYLCSVVPMDRDGYTFGSGTRLTVV.

This clonotype showed up many times. Here the CDR3 DNA reads TGTGCCAGCAGCCAAGACCAGGTTGTCTCCTACGAGCAGTACTTC. It yields the protein CASSQDQVVSYEQYF. The V gene is TRBV4-2, the J gene TRBJ2-7; D is ambiguous. CDR1 LGHNA and CDR2 YNFKEQ come from the germline V gene. The germline V and J ends were trimmed by 0 bases and 0 bases, with 9 bases remaining between them. This CDR3 spans 15 amino acids.

The chain has TRBV7-6 and TRBJ2-7; 10 bases align to TRBD1. The CDR3 has 16 residues. V dropped 6 bases and J dropped 3; count of bases not matched to a gene: 11. Per germline, CDR1 SGHVS and CDR2 FNYEAQ. This CDR3 reads CASRQVRGQGIYEQYF. The CDR3 nucleotides are TGTGCCAGCAGACAAGTTCGGGGACAGGGGATCTACGAGCAGTACTTC.

For this clonotype: Possible read error: a much larger clone is one base away. J is TRBJ2-5 and V is TRBV18; D is perhaps TRBD2 (6 bases). Trimming shortened V by 1 base and J by 4 bases, and 13 bases separated the two germline ends. Germline CDR1 reads KGHSH; CDR2 reads LQKENI. The CDR3 loop spans 15 amino acids. Written as DNA, the CDR3 is TGTGCCAGCTCACCACAACGACTGGGACTAGAGACCCAGTACTTC. Amino acids: CASSPQRLGLETQYF. The full variable domain, its missing parts supplied by reference TRBV18 and TRBJ2-5, is NAGVMQNPRHLVRRRGQEARLRCSPMKGHSHVYWYRQLPEEGLKFMVYLQKENIIDESGMPKERFSAEFPKEGPSILRIQQVVRGDSAAYFCASSPQRLGLETQYFGPGTRLLVL.

As concerns this clonotype: A much larger clone lies one base from this, so it may be a read error. Without the conserved terminal phenylalanine or tryptophan, this CDR3 likely stems from a read error. J is TRBJ2-7 and V is TRBV29-1; 10 positions agree with TRBD1. Germline V lookup: CDR1 SQVTM, CDR2 ANQGSEA. The CDR3 covers 15 residues. Trimming took 4 bases from V and 0 from J; bases not matched to a gene: 6. CDR3 loop: CSVGGDRGFSYEQYL. The CDR3 DNA sequence: TGCAGCGTTGGGGGGGACAGGGGCTTCTCCTACGAGCAGTACTTA.

The count of this clonotype is one. One end of the junction fails to match germline, which may point to a read error. The genes are TRBV7-2 and TRBJ1-2; TRBD1 agrees at 10 bases. There are 15 residues in the CDR3. The germline CDR1 and CDR2 sequences are SGHTA and FQGNSA. CDR3 bases: TGCGCCAGCAGCAGCCCGGGACAGGGGTTCTATGGCTACACCTTC. Protein product: CASSSPGQGFYGYTF.

The chain links TRBV19 to TRBJ2-1, with 12 nucleotides matching TRBD2. This CDR3 spans 16 amino acids. CDR1 is LNHDA and CDR2 is SQIVND in the germline V gene (reference sequence). The junction had 5 bases not matched to a gene; V was cut back by 5 bases and J by 3 bases. The CDR3 loop reads CASSEGLAGLYNEQFF. CDR3 sequence (DNA): TGTGCCAGTAGTGAGGGACTAGCGGGCCTCTACAATGAGCAGTTCTTC. The whole variable domain, remainder taken from reference TRBV19 and TRBJ2-1, is DGGITQSPKYLFRKEGQNVTLSCEQNLNHDAMYWYRQDPGQGLRLIYYSQIVNDFQKGDIAEGYSVSREKKESFPLTVTSAQKNPTAFYLCASSEGLAGLYNEQFFGPGTRLTVL.

About this clonotype itself: Germline is not matched at one junction end, which may reflect a read error. The V and J genes are TRBV7-9 and TRBJ2-7; D is uncertain. Germline-derived CDR1 and CDR2 are SEHNR and FQNEAQ (reference sequence). This CDR3 comprises 12 residues. The CDR3 is CAGSLLAYEQYF. The CDR3 coding sequence is TGTGCCGGCAGCTTACTTGCTTACGAGCAGTACTTC.

This clonotype was found a few times. This rearrangement joins TRBV3-1 to TRBJ1-5, with TRBD1 identical over 11 bases. CDR3 size: 17 residues. The germline V gene encodes CDR1 LGHDT and CDR2 YNNKEL (reference sequence). Trimming cost V 3 bases and J 0 bases; bases outside gene matches: 4. The CDR3 here is CASSQDRGPGSNQPQHF. Here the CDR3 DNA reads TGTGCCAGCAGCCAGGACAGGGGGCCGGGTAGCAATCAGCCCCAGCATTTT.

This clonotype came up many times. The chain combines TRBV7-2 with TRBJ2-6; no reliable D call. CDR1 and CDR2 from the germline V gene are SGHTA and FQGNSA. The CDR3 contains 15 residues. The ends were cut back, 2 bases at V and 2 bases at J, with 7 bases in the middle. The CDR3 region has the DNA TGTGCCAGCAGCTTAAGTTTGGCTGGGGCCAACGTCCTGACTTTC. Protein: CASSLSLAGANVLTF.

This clonotype was seen repeatedly, ten times or more. The CDR3 DNA reads as TGCAGTGCTAGCGGCAAAGAGACCCAGTACTTC. Translating it yields CSASGKETQYF. The chain employs TRBV20-1 and TRBJ2-5; no clear D gene. This CDR3 is built from 11 residues. Per germline, CDR1 DFQATT and CDR2 SNEGSKA (reference sequence). V shed 3 bases and J shed 3 bases, with 5 bases lying between them.

This clonotype has at least ten counts. The rearrangement joins TRBV7-2 to TRBJ2-1, with D possibly TRBD2 on 5 matching bases. Germline assignment: CDR1 SGHTA and CDR2 FQGNSA. The CDR3 length is 14 residues. The V end was cut by 2 bases, the J end by 2 bases, with 7 bases between. The CDR3 nucleotides are TGTGCCAGCAGCTTAAGGGAGACCTACAATGAGCAGTTCTTC. Encoded protein: CASSLRETYNEQFF.

On this clonotype itself: Being one base from a much bigger clone, this may be a read error. This chain joins TRBV5-1 and TRBJ1-1; D perhaps matches TRBD1 (6 bases). Germline V lookup: CDR1 SGHRS, CDR2 YFSETQ. The CDR3 consists of 11 residues. CDR3 DNA sequence: TGCGCCAGCTATGGGGACACTCAAGCTTTCTTT. Its translation is CASYGDTQAFF. Using reference TRBV5-1 and TRBJ1-1 for the parts outside the CDR3, the full variable domain is KAGVTQTPRYLIKTRGQQVTLSCSPISGHRSVSWYQQTPGQGLQFLFEYFSETQRNKGNFPGRFSGRQFSNSRSEMNVSTLELGDSALYLCASYGDTQAFFGQGTRLTVV.

This clonotype occurred many times. This chain uses TRBV15 with TRBJ2-1, with 9 bases matching TRBD2. Per germline, CDR1 LNHNV and CDR2 YYDKDF (reference sequence). The V gene end was trimmed by 3 bases and the J gene end by 3 bases; junction bases not matched to a gene: 0. The CDR3 totals 14 residues. The CDR3 sequence: CATSSSGSYNEQFF. DNA for the CDR3: TGTGCCACCAGCAGTAGCGGGAGCTACAATGAGCAGTTCTTC.

In DNA form, the CDR3 reads TGTGCCAGCAGCCATGGCCGACAGATTACCCACGAGCAGTACTTC. It yields the protein CASSHGRQITHEQYF. This chain uses TRBV3-1 with TRBJ2-7, with a weak D call TRBD1 (5 bases). The V end was cut by 3 bases, the J end by 5 bases, with 17 bases between. CDR1 and CDR2 (germline): LGHDT, YNNKEL (reference sequence). The CDR3 totals 15 residues.

This clonotype showed up many times. The rearrangement uses TRBV20-1 and TRBJ2-7; a weak D match, TRBD2 (6 bases). The ends were cut back, 1 base at V and 6 bases at J, with 13 bases in the middle. The CDR3 contains 13 residues. Per the germline V gene, CDR1 is DFQATT and CDR2 is SNEGSKA (reference sequence). DNA for the CDR3: TGCAGTGCTAGAGGCGGGAACGCCCGCGAGCAGTACTTC. This codes for CSARGGNAREQYF.

In this sample, this clonotype turned up many times. This chain links TRBV19 with TRBJ2-7, with a weak D call TRBD2 (6 bases). The V gene's germline CDR1 is LNHDA and CDR2 SQIVND (reference sequence). The CDR3 loop spans 14 amino acids. Trimming took 3 bases from V and 2 from J, leaving 11 bases between them. The CDR3: CASSMERAPYEQYF. The CDR3 region has the DNA TGTGCCAGTAGTATGGAGCGGGCTCCCTACGAGCAGTACTTC.

A remark on this clonotype: Being one base from a much bigger clone, this may be a read error. The rearrangement uses TRBV5-4 and TRBJ2-7; the D is unclear. CDR1 SGHNT and CDR2 YYREEE come from the germline V gene (reference sequence). V was shortened by 2 bases and J by 7 bases, with 19 bases between the two germline ends. The CDR3 runs 15 residues. DNA for the CDR3: TGTGCCAGCAGCTTCGACCTTCCAACCTACAATGAGCAGTACTTC. It yields the protein CASSFDLPTYNEQYF.

This clonotype showed up many times. The V and J genes are TRBV6-1 and TRBJ2-7; 10 positions match TRBD2. There are 16 residues in the CDR3. The J segment lost 3 bases and the V segment lost 0 bases, leaving 5 bases of the junction unmatched. Germline V CDR1 and CDR2: MNHNS, SASEGT. In DNA, the CDR3 is TGTGCCAGCAGTGAAGCTAGCGGGAGGTCTGGCTACGAGCAGTACTTC. Residues: CASSEASGRSGYEQYF.

This clonotype was recorded many times. V usage is TRBV29-1 and J usage is TRBJ2-1; D ambiguous. Germline V gene lookup returns CDR1 SQVTM and CDR2 ANQGSEA. Trimming removed 1 base at V and 0 bases at J, with 7 bases between. The CDR3 length is 14 residues. CDR3 residues: CSVEVASSYNEQFF. DNA for the CDR3: TGCAGCGTTGAAGTCGCCAGCTCCTACAATGAGCAGTTCTTC.

The chain uses TRBV7-9 and TRBJ2-3, with 7 bases matching TRBD2. Trimming removed 5 bases from V and 2 bases from J; junction bases left unmatched: 7. This CDR3 region has 15 residues. Germline CDR1 is SEHNR and CDR2 is FQNEAQ (reference sequence). The CDR3 DNA reads as TGTGCCAGCAGCGTCTCCGGGACTACCACAGATACGCAGTATTTT. Amino acid sequence: CASSVSGTTTDTQYF.

This clonotype has a handful of counts. This chain uses TRBV10-3 with TRBJ1-1, with a weak D call TRBD1 (6 bases). The V end lost 7 bases, the J end lost 2 bases, and 11 bases lay between the germline ends. The length of the CDR3 is 13 residues. Germline V gene sequence: CDR1 ENHRY, CDR2 SYGVKD. The chain's CDR3 is CAINPGANTEAFF. The CDR3 coding sequence is TGTGCCATCAACCCAGGGGCTAACACTGAAGCTTTCTTT.

V gene TRBV9 combines with J gene TRBJ1-1; D is perhaps TRBD1 (6 bases). Trimming left V 3 bases short and J 0 bases short, with 6 bases between. The germline gives CDR1 SGDLS, CDR2 YYNGEE. The CDR3 consists of 13 residues. The DNA of the CDR3 is TGTGCCAGCAGCGCAGGGGTGAACACTGAAGCTTTCTTT. Amino acids: CASSAGVNTEAFF.